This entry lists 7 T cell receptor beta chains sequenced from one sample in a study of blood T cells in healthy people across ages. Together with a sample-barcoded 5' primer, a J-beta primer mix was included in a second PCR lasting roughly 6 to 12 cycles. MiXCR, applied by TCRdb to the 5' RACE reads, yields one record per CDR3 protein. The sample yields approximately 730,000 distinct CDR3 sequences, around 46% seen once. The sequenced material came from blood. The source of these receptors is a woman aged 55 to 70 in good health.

The CDR3: CASSQVSSGGANTGELFF. In DNA, the CDR3 is TGTGCCAGCAGCCAAGTTTCTAGCGGGGGGGCCAACACCGGGGAGCTGTTTTTT. The chain employs TRBV4-2 and TRBJ2-2, with 12 bases aligning to TRBD2. CDR3 length: 18 amino acids. V dropped 1 base and J dropped 2; count of bases not matched to a gene: 5. Germline-derived CDR1 and CDR2 are LGHNA and YNFKEQ.

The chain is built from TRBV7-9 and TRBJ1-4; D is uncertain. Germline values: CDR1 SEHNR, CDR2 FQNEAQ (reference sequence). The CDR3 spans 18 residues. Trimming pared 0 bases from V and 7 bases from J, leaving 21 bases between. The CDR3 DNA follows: TGTGCCAGCAGCTTAGCGGAGCTGCGGCCCCCCTTGAGTGAAAAACTGTTTTTT. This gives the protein CASSLAELRPPLSEKLFF.

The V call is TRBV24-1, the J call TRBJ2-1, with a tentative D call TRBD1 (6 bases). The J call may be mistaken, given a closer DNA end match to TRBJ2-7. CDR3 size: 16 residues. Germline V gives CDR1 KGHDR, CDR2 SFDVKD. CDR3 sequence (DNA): TGTGCCACCAGTGATTTAAGGTCAGGGGCCATCAATGAGCAGTACTTC. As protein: CATSDLRSGAINEQYF.

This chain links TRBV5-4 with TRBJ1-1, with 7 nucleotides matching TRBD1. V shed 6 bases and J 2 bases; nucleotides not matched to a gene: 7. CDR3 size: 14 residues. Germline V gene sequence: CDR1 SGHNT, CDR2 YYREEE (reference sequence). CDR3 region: CASTPTGTNTEAFF. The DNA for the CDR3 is TGTGCCAGCACCCCGACAGGGACCAACACTGAAGCTTTCTTT.

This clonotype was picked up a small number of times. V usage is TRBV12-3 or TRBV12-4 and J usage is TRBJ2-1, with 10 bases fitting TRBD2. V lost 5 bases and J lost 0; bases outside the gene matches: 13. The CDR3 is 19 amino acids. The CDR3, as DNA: TGTGCCAGCAGTCCCGCTACTAGCGGGACCGTCTTCTCCTACAATGAGCAGTTCTTC. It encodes CASSPATSGTVFSYNEQFF.

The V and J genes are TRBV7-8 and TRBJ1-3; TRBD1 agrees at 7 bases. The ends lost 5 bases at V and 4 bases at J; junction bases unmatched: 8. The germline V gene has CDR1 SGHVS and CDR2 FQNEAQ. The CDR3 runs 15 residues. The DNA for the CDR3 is TGTGCCAGCAGCCTGGACAGGTTCTCCGGAAACACCATATATTTT. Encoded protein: CASSLDRFSGNTIYF. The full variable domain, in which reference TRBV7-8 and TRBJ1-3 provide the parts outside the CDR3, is GAGVSQSPRYKVAKRGQDVALRCDPISGHVSLFWYQQALGQGPEFLTYFQNEAQLDKSGLPSDRFFAERPEGSVSTLKIQRTQQEDSAVYLCASSLDRFSGNTIYFGEGSWLTVV.

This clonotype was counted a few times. The CDR3 region has the DNA TGTGCCAGCAGTCCGACTACCGTTCCTCCAGGGCAAGCGGGGTTTGTCAACGAGCAGTACTTC. Translation gives CASSPTTVPPGQAGFVNEQYF. The chain has TRBV12-3 or TRBV12-4 and TRBJ2-7, with 7 bases matching TRBD2. Trimming removed 5 bases from V and 5 bases from J; junction bases left unmatched: 30. The CDR3 length is 21 residues.